This T cell receptor beta chain comes out of a study of T cells in Graves' hyperthyroidism and ophthalmopathy. RNA transcripts served as the template for amplifying TCR beta CDR3 regions. The TCR CDR3 was amplified in a first-round RT-PCR using the HTBI primer set. TCRdb ran MiXCR on the multiplex PCR reads and lists one entry per CDR3 protein. The table includes 400,000 to 600,000 distinct CDR3 sequences, more than 20% detected once. Looked up from germline, CDR1 is GTSNPN and CDR2 is SVGIG (reference sequence). This CDR3 contains 14 residues. V lost 2 bases, J lost 3 bases, and 7 bases stayed unmatched.

Sequences were obtained from blood. J is TRBJ2-7 and V is TRBV30; 7 bases are shared with TRBD1. The TCR was taken from a young man with Graves' hyperthyroidism. Here the CDR3 DNA reads TGTGCCTGGAGTTCCTACGACAGGGACTACGAGCAGTACTTC. This translates into CAWSSYDRDYEQYF.